This T cell receptor beta chain emerged from a study of regulatory T cells in long-lasting Graves disease. The table lists this clonotype with many counts. Time point defined: newly diagnosed GD, antithyroid drugs for less than 3 months. After RNA was extracted from PBMCs, the TCR library was made from it. Both iRepertoire HTBI primers and Arm-PCR of CDR3 regions were used to build the TCR beta libraries. A single record per CDR3 protein comes from TCRdb applying MiXCR to the multiplex PCR reads. The table shows 200,000 to 250,000 distinct CDR3 sequences, with approximately 20% occurring only once. The input for sequencing was peripheral blood mononuclear cells (PBMCs), taken at new diagnosis, from a patient treated with antithyroid drugs. The TCR originated in a female donor with Graves disease.

The CDR3 region is CASSSQSIYEQYF. The DNA of the CDR3 is TGTGCCAGCAGTTCCCAAAGCATCTACGAGCAGTACTTC. The V gene is TRBV12-3 or TRBV12-4, the J gene TRBJ2-7; no reliable D call. The CDR3 length is 13 residues. Trimming cost V 4 bases and J 3 bases, with 10 bases left between them.